This TCR beta chain was sequenced in a study of cytomegalovirus exposure and HLA in healthy donors (dated by TCRdb to 2015 to 2018). As for the study more broadly: According to a later analysis, the 120 validation repertoires were produced on the same platform as the 666 repertoires of the first cohort. The study was designed to test whether signatures of past pathogen exposure could be identified by cataloging public T cell receptors. In addition to the first cohort of roughly 700 subjects, a separate validation cohort of some 120 different subjects was used. To predict cytomegalovirus infection status, the study brought together high-throughput TCR immunosequencing, statistical association of individual TCRs with disease status, and machine learning. Points the paper makes about the study in general: While some public TCRs were present in many individuals, most TCR sequences turned up only very rarely across donors. The classifier was reported to diagnose cytomegalovirus status with high specificity and sensitivity in both the original and validation cohorts. In a later analysis, TCRs clustered in the first cohort were found to also tend to co-occur in the 120 or so validation repertoires, with about 93% of cluster scores above 0. All 120 or so repertoires were used to score co-occurrence in the validation cohort in a later analysis, because that analysis had no HLA typing for the cohort. According to the authors, the approach could potentially be generalized to other disease states and immunological phenotypes. The study gave a list of some 150 TCR beta chains associated with cytomegalovirus. A few of the identified cytomegalovirus-associated TCR beta chains were confirmed in vitro to be specific for cytomegalovirus antigens.

Separate from the approximately 690-subject first cohort, the validation cohort of around 130 subjects was the group to which the donors belonged. A note on this clone: Its antigen remains undetermined. Per-base qualities were not stored, and no clone one base away is much larger.

Spanning cysteine to phenylalanine, the CDR3 consists of 15 amino acids. Just the 45-base CDR3 DNA is kept, in frame starting at base 1. Libraries were constructed by the immunoSEQ multiplex PCR assay. The paper's processing steps were these. A statistical classification framework was built to diagnose cytomegalovirus status from the catalog of TCR beta chain sequences. TCRdb took this table from immuneACCESS and kept in-frame rearrangements with V and J called. Such tables lack part of the clones; where checked against another copy, unresolved V genes explain under half of the gap, and the rest is unexplained. That table supplies the V and J calls and clone size; D and trimming were determined from the DNA. Present in this sample are under 250,000 clones, roughly 87% of which were seen just once. The ten biggest clones cover roughly 2% of the sample.

The sequence was obtained from a woman aged 18-29 years in good health and CMV-seropositive. Sample: PBMCs. The rearranged chain carries TRBV21-1 and TRBJ2-7; the table's D call of TRBD1 was not tested on the DNA. TRBV21-1 is recorded as a pseudogene. CDR3 protein: CASSKGPLTDYEQYF. The DNA sequence follows: TGTGCCAGCAGCAAAGGTCCCCTTACAGACTACGAGCAGTACTTC.